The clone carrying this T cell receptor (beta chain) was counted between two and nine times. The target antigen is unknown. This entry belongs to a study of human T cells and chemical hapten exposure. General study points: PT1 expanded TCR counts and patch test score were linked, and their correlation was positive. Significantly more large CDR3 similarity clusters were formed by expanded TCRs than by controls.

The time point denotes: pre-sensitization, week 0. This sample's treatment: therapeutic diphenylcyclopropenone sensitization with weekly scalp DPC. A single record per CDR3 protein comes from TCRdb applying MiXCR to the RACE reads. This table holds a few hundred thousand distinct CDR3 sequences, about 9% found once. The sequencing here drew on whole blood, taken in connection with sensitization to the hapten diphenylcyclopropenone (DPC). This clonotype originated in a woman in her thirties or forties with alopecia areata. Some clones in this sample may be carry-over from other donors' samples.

The CDR3 coding sequence is TGTGCCAGCAGCTTAACCGGTAACCCAGATACGCAGTATTTT. Encoded protein: CASSLTGNPDTQYF. The gene calls are TRBV7-2 and TRBJ2-3; D uncertain. Germline CDR1 SGHTA, CDR2 FQGNSA. This CDR3 spans 14 amino acids. V was pared by 2 bases and J by 4 bases, with 10 bases between.